This paragraph covers one T cell receptor (beta chain) sequence. CDR1 and CDR2 (germline): MRHNA, SNTAGT. Trimming shortened V by 2 bases and J by 2 bases, and 6 bases separated the two germline ends. This CDR3 spans 14 amino acids. This record comes from a study of cytomegalovirus exposure and HLA in healthy donors. The PCR employed 60 Vbeta primers together with 13 Jbeta primers. Sequencing used immunoSEQ multiplex PCR; TCRdb keeps in-frame clones, though not all of them. This sample's table has about 200,000 clones. The sequencing sample was made of PBMCs. The J gene is TRBJ2-2, the V gene TRBV6-4, with TRBD1 as a possible D gene (6 bases). The sequence was obtained from a girl aged 2 to 9 in good health and CMV-seropositive. The CDR3 sequence: CASSDGTNTGELFF. In DNA form, the CDR3 reads TGTGCCAGCAGTGACGGGACAAACACCGGGGAGCTGTTTTTT.